Detailed here is one TCR beta chain. Its specificity is not known. The study sequenced cultured CD4+ T cell DNA using the Oncomine TCR Beta short-read assay. TCRdb re-called the PCR reads through MiXCR, storing one row per CDR3 protein. Found here are about 20,000 distinct CDR3 sequences, 53% of them singletons; the top ten hold 7% to 8.5%. This sample stems from a study of vaccination and CD4 T cells after COVID-19. Germline V gene sequence: CDR1 MNHNS, CDR2 SASEGT. This CDR3 region has 16 residues. The V segment lost 6 bases and the J segment 3 bases; nucleotides outside the gene matches: 11. Specified treatment: roughly 10-day PBMC culture with coronavirus spike peptide pools or control peptides (ViraFEST assay).

This TCR was sampled from a human donor who had recovered from COVID-19. The source material was CD4+ T cells from blood, cultured in vitro, sampled before SARS-CoV-2 vaccination. V gene TRBV6-1 combines with J gene TRBJ2-3; 8 bases agree with TRBD2. Here the CDR3 reads CASRPGTRGETDTQYF. CDR3 DNA sequence: TGTGCCAGCAGGCCCGGGACTAGGGGAGAAACAGATACGCAGTATTTT.